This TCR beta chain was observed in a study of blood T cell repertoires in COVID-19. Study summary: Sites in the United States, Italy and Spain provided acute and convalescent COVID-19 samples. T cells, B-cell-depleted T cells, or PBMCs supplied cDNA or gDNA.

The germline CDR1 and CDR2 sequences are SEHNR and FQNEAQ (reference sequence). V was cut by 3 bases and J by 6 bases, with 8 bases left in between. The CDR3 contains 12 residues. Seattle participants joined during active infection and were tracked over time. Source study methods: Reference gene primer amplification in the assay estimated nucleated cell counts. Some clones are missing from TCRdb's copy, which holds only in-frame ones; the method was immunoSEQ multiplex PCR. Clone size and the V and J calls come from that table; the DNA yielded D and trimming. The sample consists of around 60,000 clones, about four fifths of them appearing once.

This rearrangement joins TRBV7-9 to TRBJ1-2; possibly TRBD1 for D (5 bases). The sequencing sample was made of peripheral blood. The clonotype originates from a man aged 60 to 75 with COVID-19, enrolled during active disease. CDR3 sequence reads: CASSLAGNGYTF. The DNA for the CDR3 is TGTGCCAGCAGCTTGGCAGGGAATGGCTACACCTTC. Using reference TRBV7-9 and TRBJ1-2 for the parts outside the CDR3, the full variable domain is DTGVSQNPRHKITKRGQNVTFRCDPISEHNRLYWYRQTLGQGPEFLTYFQNEAQLEKSRLLSDRFSAERPKGSFSTLEIQRTEQGDSAMYLCASSLAGNGYTFGSGTRLTVV.